These T cell receptor beta chains were read from a single sample in a study of blood T cell repertoires in COVID-19. The data were produced by immunoSEQ multiplex PCR, yet TCRdb's version contains in-frame clones alone and is incomplete. Here the sample spans about 140,000 clones, around four fifths being singletons. The sample was peripheral blood. These receptors originate from a woman older than 75 with acute or convalescent COVID-19. Each CDR3 is given with its conserved first and last residue. The D gene is left open where the match is weak. The listing skips clone size in some rows; elsewhere it reads once, few, many or a size class.

>-|TRBV6-5|TRBD2|TRBJ2-5
CASSYSSGLVETQYF
TGTGCCAGCAGTTACTCTTCCGGACTAGTGGAGACCCAGTACTTC
>-|TRBV14|TRBD1|TRBJ1-6
CASSRTGLTSPLHF
TGTGCCAGCAGCCGGACAGGGTTAACTTCACCCCTCCACTTT
>-|TRBV9|TRBD1|TRBJ1-2
CASSVASGGYTF
TGTGCCAGCAGCGTAGCTTCAGGGGGTTACACCTTC
>-|TRBV12-3/TRBV12-4|TRBD2|TRBJ2-5
CASRQGTTETQYF
TGTGCCAGCAGACAAGGGACTACAGAGACCCAGTACTTC
>-|TRBV24-1|-|TRBJ1-3
CATSDSSLSGNTIYF
TGTGCCACCAGTGATTCGAGTCTCTCTGGAAACACCATATATTTT
>-|TRBV19|-|TRBJ1-1
CASSLSRGLNTEAFF
TGTGCCAGTAGTCTCTCAAGGGGATTGAACACTGAAGCTTTCTTT
>-|TRBV19|-|TRBJ2-3
CASSIGTPAGTDTQYF
TGTGCCAGTAGTATCGGCACACCAGCGGGCACAGATACGCAGTATTTT
>-|TRBV6-6|-|TRBJ2-2
CASSYSGGDTGELFF
TGTGCCAGCAGTTACTCCGGCGGTGACACCGGGGAGCTGTTTTTT
>few|TRBV28|-|TRBJ1-2
CASSPRSFAKVGRTNYGYTF
TGTGCCAGCAGTCCCCGCAGTTTCGCGAAGGTGGGGCGGACCAACTATGGCTACACCTTC
>-|TRBV30|-|TRBJ2-2
CAWKSRTGELFF
TGTGCCTGGAAATCGAGAACCGGGGAGCTGTTTTTT
>-|TRBV19|-|TRBJ1-4
CASRRVRQVVNEKLFF
TGTGCCAGCCGGAGGGTTCGCCAGGTCGTGAATGAAAAACTGTTTTTT
>-|TRBV13|TRBD2|TRBJ2-1
CASSLALWREYHEQFF
TGTGCCAGCAGCTTAGCCCTTTGGCGGGAGTATCATGAGCAGTTCTTC